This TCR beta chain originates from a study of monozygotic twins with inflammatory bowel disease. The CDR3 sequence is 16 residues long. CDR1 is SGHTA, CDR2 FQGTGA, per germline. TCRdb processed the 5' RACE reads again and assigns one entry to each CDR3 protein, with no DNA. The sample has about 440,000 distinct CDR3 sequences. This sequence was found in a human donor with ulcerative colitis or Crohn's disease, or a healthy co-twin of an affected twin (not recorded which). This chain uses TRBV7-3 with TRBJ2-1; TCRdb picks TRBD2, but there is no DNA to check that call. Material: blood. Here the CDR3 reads CASSLGLAGVGDEQFF.